The rows below give T cell receptor beta chains drawn from one sample of a study of blood T cell repertoires in COVID-19. Sequencing used immunoSEQ multiplex PCR; TCRdb keeps in-frame clones, though not all of them. Here the sample spans about 220,000 clones, 86% being singletons. Sequencing was done on a sample of PBMCs or T cells enriched from blood (not recorded which). The source of these receptors is a woman in her thirties or forties with acute COVID-19. Each CDR3 is given with its conserved first and last residue. The order of the fields is V gene, J gene, CDR3 protein.

>TRBV28|TRBJ2-7
CASSPIKDKYYEQYF
>TRBV14|TRBJ1-1
CASSERQSSAAFF
>TRBV7-9|TRBJ1-6
CASSFGLNSPLHF
>TRBV19|TRBJ2-1
CASSIQGARWGEQFF
>TRBV7-9|TRBJ2-7
CASSPTDSSYEQYF
>TRBV2|TRBJ2-2
CASSARDWSNTGELFF
>TRBV6-5|TRBJ2-7
CASAGTGLYEQYF
>TRBV19|TRBJ1-1
CASSIGQMNTEAFF
>TRBV12-3/TRBV12-4|TRBJ1-1
CASSFRLTSEAFF
>TRBV27|TRBJ1-2
CASSSPQTGGIGYTF
>TRBV9|TRBJ1-6
CASSPSGGAHSPLHF
>TRBV9|TRBJ1-2
CASSFSRQGADPLYGYTF
>TRBV6-5|TRBJ1-1
CASSDTGTKAFF
>TRBV4-1|TRBJ1-4
CASSQVQGINEKLFF
>TRBV29-1|TRBJ2-1
CSAAGDSYNEQFF
>TRBV2|TRBJ1-1
CASSGRGRNTEAFF
>TRBV5-8|TRBJ1-1
CASSLGGANTEAFF
>TRBV3-1/TRBV3-2|TRBJ1-2
CASSLRDNGYTF
>TRBV19|TRBJ1-5
CASSIERQAQPQHF
>TRBV6-1|TRBJ1-1
CASSEAGRAEAFF
>TRBV15|TRBJ2-3
CATSRGLKADKGGDTQYF
>TRBV19|TRBJ1-1
CASSIPGVNTEAFF
>TRBV9|TRBJ2-1
CASSVSGGDNEQFF
>TRBV11-2|TRBJ2-2
CASSLGGRGGRVTGELFF
>TRBV5-1|TRBJ2-2
CASSGTGDTGELFF
>TRBV7-9|TRBJ2-5
CASSEGTGVEETQYF
>TRBV6-5|TRBJ1-1
CASSYPGGVNTEAFF
>TRBV7-7|TRBJ2-2
CASSFSGGNTGELFF
>TRBV6-5|TRBJ1-1
CASSGSTEAFF
>TRBV7-2|TRBJ1-2
CASSLGTVGYTF
>TRBV27|TRBJ2-6
CASSSGQSASGANVLTF
>TRBV5-1|TRBJ1-1
CASIGQNTEAFF
>TRBV7-6|TRBJ1-2
CASSQDRGLGGYTF
>TRBV18|TRBJ1-1
CASSPLGGAQVTFF
>TRBV5-1|TRBJ1-1
CASSLVPGQPPAVF
>TRBV5-4|TRBJ1-1
CASSFGSRLRGTEAFF
>TRBV5-1|TRBJ1-1
CASSLDPRAEAFF
>TRBV24-1|TRBJ1-4
CATSERQGSNEKLFF
>TRBV9|TRBJ2-2
CASSLDPNREHTGELFF
>TRBV18|TRBJ2-3
CASSPPLPSDTQYF
>TRBV10-3|TRBJ1-1
CAISRVANTEAFF
>TRBV19|TRBJ1-2
CASSTVQRGNSGGYTF
>TRBV19|TRBJ1-1
CASSWTVGGTEAFF
>TRBV10-3|TRBJ1-1
CAISESGERAEAFF
>TRBV29-1|TRBJ1-1
CSATTPPGVTEAFF
>TRBV5-4|TRBJ2-2
CASSPGTKGPTGELFF
>TRBV14|TRBJ2-2
CASSLRQGRTGELFF
>TRBV12-3/TRBV12-4|TRBJ1-1
CASSFTGGTEAFF
>TRBV19|TRBJ2-4
CASSIRGPGNIQYF
>TRBV19|TRBJ1-6
CATKDRGDSPLHF
>TRBV12-3/TRBV12-4|TRBJ1-1
CASSDRVDTEAFF
>TRBV11-2|TRBJ2-3
CASSVQGLSTDTQYF
>TRBV6-5|TRBJ2-7
CASSYQGMWYF
>TRBV13|TRBJ1-2
CASTTLGTGLDGYTF